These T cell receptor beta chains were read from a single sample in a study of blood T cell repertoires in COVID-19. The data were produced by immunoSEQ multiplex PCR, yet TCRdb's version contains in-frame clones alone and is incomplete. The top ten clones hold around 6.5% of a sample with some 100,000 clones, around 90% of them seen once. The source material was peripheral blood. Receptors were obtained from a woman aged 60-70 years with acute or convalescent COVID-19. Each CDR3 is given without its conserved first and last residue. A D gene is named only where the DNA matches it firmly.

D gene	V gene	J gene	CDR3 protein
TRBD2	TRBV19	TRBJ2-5	ATRTSGRAETQY
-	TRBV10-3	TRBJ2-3	AISESADTQY
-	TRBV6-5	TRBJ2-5	ASSISQGRETQY
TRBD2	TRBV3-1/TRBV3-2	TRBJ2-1	ASSRRAGEVLYNEQF
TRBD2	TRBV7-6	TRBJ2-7	ASSPPEGLAYEQY
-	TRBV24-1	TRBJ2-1	ATGSGASYNEQF
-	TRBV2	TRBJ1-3	ASSDSGGNTIY
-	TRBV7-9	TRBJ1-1	ASSFQRALWETEAF
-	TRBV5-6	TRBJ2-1	ASSYQIYNEQF
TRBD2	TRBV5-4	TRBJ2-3	ASSPTGSGSTTDTQY
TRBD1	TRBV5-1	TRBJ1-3	ASSLGQGTGNTIY
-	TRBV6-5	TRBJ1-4	ASSSPGGGSEKLF
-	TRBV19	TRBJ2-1	ASGDFYNEQF
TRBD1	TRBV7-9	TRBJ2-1	ASSSTGSEQF
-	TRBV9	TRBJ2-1	ASSSGPSSYNEQF
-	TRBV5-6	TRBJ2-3	ASSLGGSYTDTQY
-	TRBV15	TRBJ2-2	ATSREAFPNTGELF
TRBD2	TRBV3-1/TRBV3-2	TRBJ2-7	ASSGSGRISYEQY
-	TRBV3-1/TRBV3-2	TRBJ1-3	ASSTTPGSGGTIY
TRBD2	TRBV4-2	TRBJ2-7	ASSPRLAGGYEQY
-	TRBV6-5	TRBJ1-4	ASRLRATNEKLF
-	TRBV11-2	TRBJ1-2	ASSYLGESFNYGYT
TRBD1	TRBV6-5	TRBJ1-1	ATLIGTGGNTEAF
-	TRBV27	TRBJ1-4	ASSLGRQLGKLF
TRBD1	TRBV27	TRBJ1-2	ASSLTGVQYGYT
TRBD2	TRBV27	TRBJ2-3	ASSSPRGGRASTDTQY
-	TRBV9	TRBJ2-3	ASSVVALTDTQY
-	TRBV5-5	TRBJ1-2	ASSLATANYGYT
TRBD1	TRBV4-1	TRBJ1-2	ASSQGLGQGNGYT
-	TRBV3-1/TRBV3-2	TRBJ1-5	ASSQDLKTGNQPQH
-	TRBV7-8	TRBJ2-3	ASSLVNTGTQY
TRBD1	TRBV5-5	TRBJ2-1	ASSWGQGGRSEQF
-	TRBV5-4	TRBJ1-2	AYYGVHNYGYT
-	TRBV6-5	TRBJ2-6	ASSYWSGAGANVLT
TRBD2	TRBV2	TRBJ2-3	ASTGAGGRDTQY
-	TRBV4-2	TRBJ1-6	ASSQEGAANSPLH
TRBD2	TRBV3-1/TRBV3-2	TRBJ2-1	ASSYGLAGYNEQF
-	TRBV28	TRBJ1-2	ASSLIRGGNYGYT
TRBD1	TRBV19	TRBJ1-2	ASSKQGLYGYT
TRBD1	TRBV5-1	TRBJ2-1	ASSRRQGSSYNEQF
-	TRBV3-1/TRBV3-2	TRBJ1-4	ASSLQPDITTNEKLF
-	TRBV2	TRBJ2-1	ASSLTTVQQF
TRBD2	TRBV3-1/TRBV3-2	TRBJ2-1	ASRGAGRVNEQF
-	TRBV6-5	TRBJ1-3	ASQKGNTIY
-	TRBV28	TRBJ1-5	ASNKSGGQSHQPQH
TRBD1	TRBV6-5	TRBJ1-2	ASSLAAGTGEGYT
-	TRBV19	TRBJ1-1	ASILNTEAF
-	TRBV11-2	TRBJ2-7	ASSEAGDYEQY
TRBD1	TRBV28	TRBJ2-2	ASRPQDRAHGELF
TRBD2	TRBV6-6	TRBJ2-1	ASRMPAGAREQF
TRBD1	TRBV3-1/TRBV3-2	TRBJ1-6	ASTTGSSYNSPLH
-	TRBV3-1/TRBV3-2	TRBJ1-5	ASSPYSNQPQH
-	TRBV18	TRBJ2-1	ASSPGLASYNEQF
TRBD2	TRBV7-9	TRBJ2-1	ASIGTSGLNEQF
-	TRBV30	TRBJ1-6	ACSTSPSSYNSPLH